Below, 18 T cell receptor beta chains from the same sample are listed, as sequenced in a study of blood T cell repertoires in COVID-19. Profiling relied on immunoSEQ multiplex PCR, and the TCRdb table lists in-frame clones only, not all of them. The repertoire includes 380,000 or so clones, roughly 90% of them detected once, and more than 0.95% sits in the top ten. Sequencing used peripheral blood. Receptor source: a man in his forties with acute or convalescent COVID-19.

This chain links TRBV7-3 with TRBJ1-1; D gene unclear. This CDR3 comprises 14 residues. The germline gives CDR1 SGHTA, CDR2 FQGTGA. Trimming removed 1 base from V and 5 bases from J, with 11 bases in between. Here the CDR3 DNA reads TGTGCCAGCAGCTTAATTGATGGCCTTACTGAAGCTTTCTTT. Its translation is CASSLIDGLTEAFF.

The chain combines TRBV11-2 with TRBJ2-7; D remains unclear. From germline, CDR1 is SGHAT and CDR2 FQNNGV. The CDR3 is 13 amino acids. V lost 1 base and J 3 bases, leaving 7 bases between the germline ends. CDR3 in DNA: TGTGCCAGCAGCTTAGGCCAGTACTACGAGCAGTACTTC. This sequence encodes CASSLGQYYEQYF.

V usage is TRBV7-3 and J usage is TRBJ2-3; 7 bases are a match to TRBD2. The germline V gene has CDR1 SGHTA and CDR2 FQGTGA. The CDR3 has 17 amino acids. J was trimmed by 2 bases and V by 2 bases; bases with no gene match: 10. CDR3 nucleotide sequence: TGTGCCAGCAGCTTACCCGAAAGCGGGGTGGACACAGATACGCAGTATTTT. Amino acids: CASSLPESGVDTDTQYF.

The gene calls are TRBV4-1 and TRBJ2-1, with 11 bases aligning to TRBD2. Germline V gene lookup returns CDR1 MGHRA and CDR2 YSYEKL. Losses at the gene ends were 3 bases for V and 0 bases for J; bases not matched to a gene: 1. The CDR3 is made up of 16 amino acids. Here the CDR3 reads CASSQGLAASYNEQFF. DNA for the CDR3: TGCGCCAGCAGCCAGGGACTAGCGGCCTCCTACAATGAGCAGTTCTTC.

The CDR3 DNA is TGTGCCAGCAGCCCCTCAGGAGGGGGCGGCTACACCTTC. The encoded protein is CASSPSGGGGYTF. The rearrangement links TRBV7-2 to TRBJ1-2; 7 bases are shared with TRBD1. Trimming cost V 5 bases and J 8 bases; bases outside gene matches: 8. CDR1 and CDR2 from the germline V gene are SGHTA and FQGNSA. This CDR3 contains 13 residues. The entire variable domain, with the rest obtained from reference TRBV7-2 and TRBJ1-2, is as follows: GAGVSQSPSNKVTEKGKDVELRCDPISGHTALYWYRQSLGQGLEFLIYFQGNSAPDKSGLPSDRFSAERTGGSVSTLTIQRTQQEDSAVYLCASSPSGGGGYTFGSGTRLTVV.

The chain combines TRBV29-1 with TRBJ2-3; TRBD2 aligns across 9 bases. Germline V CDR1 and CDR2: SQVTM, ANQGSEA. V was clipped by 2 bases and J by 0 bases; unmatched bases: 6. This CDR3 contains 16 residues. The CDR3 loop reads CSVEKMSGGSTDTQYF. The CDR3 nucleotides are TGCAGCGTTGAAAAAATGAGCGGGGGGAGCACAGATACGCAGTATTTT.

The J gene is TRBJ2-3, the V gene TRBV6-4; TRBD2 is a possible D gene (6 bases). Germline V lookup: CDR1 MRHNA, CDR2 SNTAGT. Trimming shortened V by 0 bases and J by 0 bases, and 10 bases separated the two germline ends. The CDR3 is 16 residues long. The CDR3, as DNA: TGTGCCAGCAGTGACTCGATGGAGGGAAGCACAGATACGCAGTATTTT. It encodes CASSDSMEGSTDTQYF.

V and J are TRBV11-1 and TRBJ2-1; 8 bases match TRBD1. Germline V gene sequence: CDR1 SGHAT, CDR2 FQDESV (reference sequence). The CDR3 loop spans 14 amino acids. V shed 4 bases and J 7 bases; nucleotides not matched to a gene: 6. CDR3 sequence reads: CASSSTGGWNEQFF. For the CDR3, the DNA is TGTGCCAGCAGCTCCACAGGGGGATGGAATGAGCAGTTCTTC.

This clone was detected only a few times. V gene TRBV7-3 combines with J gene TRBJ2-6, with D uncertain. There are 14 residues in the CDR3. Germline V lookup: CDR1 SGHTA, CDR2 FQGTGA. Trimming shortened V by 3 bases and J by 4 bases, and 7 bases separated the two germline ends. CDR3 sequence: CASSFYSGANVLTF. Here the CDR3 DNA reads TGTGCCAGCAGCTTCTACTCCGGGGCCAACGTCCTGACTTTC.

The chain uses TRBV18 and TRBJ1-1; D unresolved. Germline CDR1 KGHSH, CDR2 LQKENI. V lost 0 bases, J lost 8 bases, and 16 bases lay in between. The CDR3 totals 15 residues. The CDR3: CASSPPLSEGFEAFF. For the CDR3, the DNA is TGTGCCAGCTCACCACCATTATCAGAGGGATTCGAAGCTTTCTTT.

V usage is TRBV12-3 or TRBV12-4 and J usage is TRBJ2-1, with TRBD1 matching over 7 bases. The J segment lost 4 bases and the V segment lost 7 bases, leaving 4 bases of the junction unmatched. The CDR3 consists of 13 residues. The CDR3 region is CASMARGYNEQFF. CDR3 sequence (DNA): TGTGCCAGCATGGCCAGGGGGTACAATGAGCAGTTCTTC.

This chain uses TRBV3-1 (or the pseudogene TRBV3-2) with TRBJ2-1, with a tentative D call TRBD2 (6 bases). The CDR3 is made up of 13 amino acids. CDR1 and CDR2 (germline): LGHDT, YNNKEL (reference sequence). The germline V and J ends were trimmed by 1 base and 7 bases, with 8 bases remaining between them. Here the CDR3 DNA reads TGTGCCAGCAGCCAAGGCGGGGTGAATGAGCAGTTCTTC. Translated: CASSQGGVNEQFF.

The count of this clone is one. The V gene is TRBV27, the J gene TRBJ2-2, with D tentatively TRBD1 (6 bases). The V gene lost 6 bases and the J gene lost 7 bases, with 12 bases spanning the gap. The CDR3 is 13 amino acids. CDR1 MNHEY and CDR2 SMNVEV come from the germline V gene (reference sequence). As DNA, the CDR3 is TGTGCCAGCAGGGAACAGGGAAACGGGGAGCTGTTTTTT. Protein product: CASREQGNGELFF.

The rearrangement joins TRBV6-1 to TRBJ1-2; 10 bases fit TRBD1. This CDR3 region has 15 residues. With 2 bases clipped from V and 3 bases from J, the junction kept 3 bases outside the gene matches. Germline V gene lookup returns CDR1 MNHNS and CDR2 SASEGT. The chain's CDR3 is CASSEIGQGDYGYTF. CDR3 sequence (DNA): TGTGCCAGCAGTGAAATCGGACAGGGGGACTATGGCTACACCTTC.

The rearrangement joins TRBV5-1 to TRBJ1-2; possibly TRBD1 for D (6 bases). The CDR3 runs to 13 residues. V lost 1 base and J 6 bases, leaving 10 bases between the germline ends. Germline CDR1 and CDR2: SGHRS and YFSETQ. The DNA of the CDR3 is TGCGCCAGCAGCTTGCCAGGGGATGATGGCTACACCTTC. Translated, it gives CASSLPGDDGYTF.

CDR3 residues: CASSSKRAGAGYTF. DNA for the CDR3: TGCGCCAGCAGTAGTAAGAGGGCGGGGGCTGGCTACACCTTC. The rearrangement joins TRBV5-1 to TRBJ1-2; the D gene is possibly TRBD1 (6 bases). Germline values: CDR1 SGHRS, CDR2 YFSETQ. Trimming left V 5 bases short and J 7 bases short, with 18 bases between. The CDR3 is 14 residues long.

The chain uses TRBV10-3 and TRBJ2-7, with 9 bases aligning to TRBD1. The J segment lost 0 bases and the V segment lost 6 bases, leaving 6 bases of the junction unmatched. CDR3 size: 15 residues. The germline CDR1 and CDR2 sequences are ENHRY and SYGVKD. CDR3 sequence reads: CAIRGGTGHSYEQYF. DNA of the CDR3: TGTGCCATCAGGGGGGGGACAGGGCACTCCTACGAGCAGTACTTC.

This rearrangement joins TRBV4-1 to TRBJ1-6; possibly TRBD1 for D (6 bases). This CDR3 region has 15 residues. Germline loops: CDR1 MGHRA, CDR2 YSYEKL. The V and J ends lost 1 base and 10 bases respectively, with 14 bases between them. The CDR3 loop is CASSQGWGRLSPLHF. The CDR3 DNA is TGCGCCAGCAGCCAAGGTTGGGGGCGCTTGTCACCCCTCCACTTT.